This T cell receptor (beta chain) was recorded in a study of blood T cell repertoires in COVID-19. Study at large: PBMCs, B-cell-depleted T cells, or T cells provided the cDNA or gDNA that made up the material.

TCRdb keeps only in-frame clones here, not all; method: immunoSEQ multiplex PCR. The sample has approximately 98,000 clones, about four fifths seen once. The CDR3 contains 15 residues. V was clipped by 4 bases and J by 5 bases, with 14 bases between them. Germline CDR1 reads SGHTA; CDR2 reads FQGNSA. The material sequenced was peripheral blood. The chain recombines TRBV7-2 with TRBJ2-2, with D hard to call. This clonotype was obtained from a woman in her 70s with acute or convalescent COVID-19. The CDR3 sequence is CASSSDSIGTGELFF. CDR3 nucleotide sequence: TGTGCCAGCAGCTCAGATTCGATCGGGACCGGGGAGCTGTTTTTT.